This paragraph reports one TCR beta chain. The antigen is not known. The time point is: recipient sample about 28 days before transplant, after cytoreduction. The sample comes from a study of T cell clonotyping in hematopoietic cell transplantation. Findings and limits, study-wide: Broader posttransplant TCR repertoire diversity was predicted by graft donor and pretransplant recipient Inverse Simpson Index values.

The method was immunoSEQ multiplex PCR; TCRdb's version includes in-frame clones alone and lacks a portion of them. The sample has about 10,000 clones; 80% to 90% are singletons. This CDR3 is 14 amino acids long. Per germline, CDR1 LGHNA and CDR2 YSLEER. V dropped 1 base and J dropped 7 bases, with 11 bases sitting between them. The chain combines TRBV4-3 with TRBJ2-1; D is possibly TRBD2 (5 bases). Sample: peripheral blood mononuclear cells, taken before stem cell transplant. The source of this sequence is a woman aged 50 to 65 with chronic myeloid leukemia. Some clones in this sample may be carry-over from other donors' samples. CDR3 region: CASSQVRGPNEQFF. The CDR3 region has the DNA TGCGCCAGCAGCCAAGTTCGAGGGCCGAATGAGCAGTTCTTC.